This TCR beta chain was profiled in a study of T cell responses to AZD1222 COVID-19 vaccine. The wider study: Pooled together were second doses at about 4 or about 12 weeks.

The length of the CDR3 is 16 residues. Per germline, CDR1 SGHTA and CDR2 FQGNSA. V lost 1 base and J 3 bases, leaving 15 bases between the germline ends. Findings and limits, study-wide: In all cases, repertoires were sampled only after the peak T cell response.

Sequencing used immunoSEQ multiplex PCR; TCRdb keeps in-frame clones, though not all of them. Of over 150,000 clones listed, about 88% are singletons. As regards this clone: Its antigen is as yet unknown.

Material: peripheral blood, obtained on day 0 of AZD1222 vaccination. This rearrangement joins TRBV7-2 to TRBJ1-2, with D possibly being TRBD1 (6 bases). The TCR originated in an adult in good health. The CDR3 bases are TGTGCCAGCAGCTTAGAAGGCAGGGGCCGAGACTATGGCTACACCTTC. Its translation: CASSLEGRGRDYGYTF.